The rows below give T cell receptor beta chains drawn from one sample of a study of blood T cell repertoires in COVID-19. Sequencing used immunoSEQ multiplex PCR; TCRdb keeps in-frame clones, though not all of them. The sample contains 70,000 to 80,000 clones, about 90% of which appear only once. The sequencing sample was made of peripheral blood. Source of these receptors: a human donor in a cohort sampled during active COVID-19. Both conserved end residues are trimmed from each CDR3. Clone size is stated in some rows and not others, as once, few, many or a class when expanded.

clone_size: .
j_call: TRBJ2-1
v_call: TRBV6-1
cdr3_aa: ASSATSGGAHNEQF

clone_size: once
j_call: TRBJ1-2
v_call: TRBV19
cdr3_aa: ASWTGPISANGYT

clone_size: .
j_call: TRBJ1-2
v_call: TRBV15
cdr3_aa: ATSRRLGGGYYGYT

clone_size: .
j_call: TRBJ2-1
v_call: TRBV5-4
cdr3_aa: ASSLGQISYNEQF

clone_size: .
j_call: TRBJ2-7
v_call: TRBV19
cdr3_aa: ASGASVSEQY

clone_size: .
j_call: TRBJ2-3
v_call: TRBV6-2/TRBV6-3
cdr3_aa: ASSKQGTRTDTQY

clone_size: .
j_call: TRBJ2-3
v_call: TRBV10-3
cdr3_aa: AISERDSGDTQY

clone_size: .
j_call: TRBJ1-2
v_call: TRBV5-1
cdr3_aa: ASSLRNIQGRDYGYT

clone_size: .
j_call: TRBJ2-3
v_call: TRBV19
cdr3_aa: ASSIVGGAFADTQY

clone_size: once
j_call: TRBJ2-1
v_call: TRBV5-4
cdr3_aa: ASSLDQNGNEQF

clone_size: .
j_call: TRBJ2-3
v_call: TRBV7-3
cdr3_aa: ASSLGTSADTQY

clone_size: .
j_call: TRBJ1-2
v_call: TRBV7-3
cdr3_aa: ASSLGQGDYGYT

clone_size: .
j_call: TRBJ2-2
v_call: TRBV11-3
cdr3_aa: ASSSGTSGGAGELF

clone_size: .
j_call: TRBJ2-1
v_call: TRBV29-1
cdr3_aa: SVYPTGGLNEQF

clone_size: .
j_call: TRBJ2-3
v_call: TRBV15
cdr3_aa: ATSSAGARDTQY

clone_size: .
j_call: TRBJ1-4
v_call: TRBV30
cdr3_aa: AWSRDRGLSEKLF

clone_size: .
j_call: TRBJ1-5
v_call: TRBV19
cdr3_aa: ASSSSARGIQPQH

clone_size: .
j_call: TRBJ1-2
v_call: TRBV6-5
cdr3_aa: ASTWGGDYGYT